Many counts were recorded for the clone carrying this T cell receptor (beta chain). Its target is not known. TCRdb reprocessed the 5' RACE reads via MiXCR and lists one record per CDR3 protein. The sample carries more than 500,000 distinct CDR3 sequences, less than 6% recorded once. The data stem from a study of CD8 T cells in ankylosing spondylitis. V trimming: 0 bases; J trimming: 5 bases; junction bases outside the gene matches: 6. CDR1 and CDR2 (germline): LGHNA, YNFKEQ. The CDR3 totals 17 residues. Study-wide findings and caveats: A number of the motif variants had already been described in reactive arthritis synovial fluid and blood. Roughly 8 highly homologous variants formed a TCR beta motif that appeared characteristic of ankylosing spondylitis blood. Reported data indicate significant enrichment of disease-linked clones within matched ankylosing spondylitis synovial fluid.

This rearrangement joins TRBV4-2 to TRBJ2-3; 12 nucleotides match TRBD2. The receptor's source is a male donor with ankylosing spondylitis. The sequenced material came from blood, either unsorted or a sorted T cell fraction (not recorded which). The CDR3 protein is CASSQDLAGGRIDTQYF. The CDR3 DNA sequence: TGTGCCAGCAGCCAAGATCTAGCGGGGGGGCGAATAGATACGCAGTATTTT.